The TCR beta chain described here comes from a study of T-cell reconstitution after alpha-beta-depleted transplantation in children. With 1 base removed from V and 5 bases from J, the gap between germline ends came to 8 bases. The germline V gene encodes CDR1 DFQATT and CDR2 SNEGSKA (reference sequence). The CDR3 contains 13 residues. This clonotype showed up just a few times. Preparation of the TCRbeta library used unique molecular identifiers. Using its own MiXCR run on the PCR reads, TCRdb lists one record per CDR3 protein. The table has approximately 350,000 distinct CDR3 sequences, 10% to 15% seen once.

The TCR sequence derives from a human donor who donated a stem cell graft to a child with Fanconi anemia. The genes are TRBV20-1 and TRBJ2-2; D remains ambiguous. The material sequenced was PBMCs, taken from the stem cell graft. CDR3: CSARAGQTGELFF. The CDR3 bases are TGCAGTGCTAGAGCCGGGCAGACCGGGGAGCTGTTTTTT.